Listed below are T cell receptor beta chains from one sample, sequenced in a study of graft-versus-host responses after intestinal transplantation. For these receptors, no antigen is known. Only in-frame clones appear in the TCRdb table, and some are missing; sequencing was by immunoSEQ multiplex PCR. The sample yields 30,000 or so clones, roughly 80% seen once. Source: unstimulated CD8+ T cells sorted from spleen or lymph node cells, taken before intestinal transplant. The receptors derive from a human donor who received an intestinal transplant. Both conserved end residues are part of each CDR3. Each record gives: V gene, J gene, clone size, D gene, CDR3 DNA, CDR3 protein. The D gene is left open where the match is weak. Rows give clone size only sometimes, using once, few, many, or a class for an expanded clone.

v_gene: TRBV6-1; j_gene: TRBJ2-1; abundance: -; d_gene: TRBD1; CDR3nt: TGTGCCAGCAGTGAAGCGCTTTGGGACAGGGGGCCATACAATGAGCAGTTCTTC; CDR3aa: CASSEALWDRGPYNEQFF
v_gene: TRBV2; j_gene: TRBJ1-1; abundance: -; d_gene: TRBD1; CDR3nt: TGTGCCAGCAGTGAGTGGACAGGGAACACTGAAGCTTTCTTT; CDR3aa: CASSEWTGNTEAFF
v_gene: TRBV7-2; j_gene: TRBJ1-5; abundance: -; d_gene: -; CDR3nt: TGTGCCAGCAGCGTGGGACTACTCAATCAGCCCCAGCATTTT; CDR3aa: CASSVGLLNQPQHF
v_gene: TRBV5-1; j_gene: TRBJ2-7; abundance: -; d_gene: TRBD2; CDR3nt: TGCGCCAGCCGGCGAGCTAGCGGATACTACGAGCAGTACTTC; CDR3aa: CASRRASGYYEQYF
v_gene: TRBV4-1; j_gene: TRBJ2-7; abundance: few; d_gene: TRBD1; CDR3nt: TGCGCCAGCAGCCATTACAGGGGAAACGAGCAGTACTTC; CDR3aa: CASSHYRGNEQYF
v_gene: TRBV6-1; j_gene: TRBJ2-7; abundance: -; d_gene: -; CDR3nt: TGTGCCAGCAGTGAATTCCCCGGAGAACCCGACTACGAGCAGTACTTC; CDR3aa: CASSEFPGEPDYEQYF
v_gene: TRBV28; j_gene: TRBJ2-2; abundance: -; d_gene: TRBD2; CDR3nt: TGTGCCAGCAGTTTATTGGAGACTAGCGGGAACACCGGGGAGCTGTTTTTT; CDR3aa: CASSLLETSGNTGELFF
v_gene: TRBV7-9; j_gene: TRBJ2-3; abundance: -; d_gene: TRBD1; CDR3nt: TGTGCCAGCAGCCAGGGACAGATCGGCACAGATACGCAGTATTTT; CDR3aa: CASSQGQIGTDTQYF
v_gene: TRBV9; j_gene: TRBJ2-1; abundance: -; d_gene: TRBD1; CDR3nt: TGTGCCAGCAGCTGGACAGGGGTAAATGAGCAGTTCTTC; CDR3aa: CASSWTGVNEQFF
v_gene: TRBV28; j_gene: TRBJ2-1; abundance: -; d_gene: TRBD1; CDR3nt: TGTGCCAGCAGACCGACGACAGGGTCCTACAATGAGCAGTTCTTC; CDR3aa: CASRPTTGSYNEQFF
v_gene: TRBV27; j_gene: TRBJ2-7; abundance: -; d_gene: TRBD1; CDR3nt: TGTGCCAGCGGTCCGGGACAGAACTACGAGCAGTACTTC; CDR3aa: CASGPGQNYEQYF
v_gene: TRBV28; j_gene: TRBJ2-1; abundance: -; d_gene: TRBD1; CDR3nt: TGTGCCAGCAGTTTAACAGGGGTTCCGGATGAGCAGTTCTTC; CDR3aa: CASSLTGVPDEQFF
v_gene: TRBV4-2; j_gene: TRBJ2-1; abundance: -; d_gene: -; CDR3nt: TGTGCCAGCAGCCAAGTGATCATCCGCAACCGGTACAATGAGCAGTTCTTC; CDR3aa: CASSQVIIRNRYNEQFF
v_gene: TRBV7-9; j_gene: TRBJ2-3; abundance: -; d_gene: TRBD2; CDR3nt: TGTGCCAGCAGCTTACCTTTTGCGGGAGCGGAAGCAGATACGCAGTATTTT; CDR3aa: CASSLPFAGAEADTQYF
v_gene: TRBV27; j_gene: TRBJ1-6; abundance: -; d_gene: -; CDR3nt: TGTGCCAGCAGTCCCGTCGACAGGCCTGGCCCCCTCCACTTT; CDR3aa: CASSPVDRPGPLHF
v_gene: TRBV10-1; j_gene: TRBJ1-2; abundance: -; d_gene: TRBD1; CDR3nt: TGCGCCAGCAGTGATTTGACAGGGGCGCGAAGCTATGGCTACACCTTC; CDR3aa: CASSDLTGARSYGYTF
v_gene: TRBV4-2; j_gene: TRBJ1-1; abundance: -; d_gene: -; CDR3nt: TGTGCCAGCAGCCAAGATACGGGATCGAACACTGAAGCTTTCTTT; CDR3aa: CASSQDTGSNTEAFF
v_gene: TRBV27; j_gene: TRBJ2-1; abundance: medium-sized; d_gene: TRBD1; CDR3nt: TGTGCCAGCAGGCAGGGGGCTTGGTTCTTC; CDR3aa: CASRQGAWFF
v_gene: TRBV15; j_gene: TRBJ1-1; abundance: -; d_gene: -; CDR3nt: TGTGCCACCAGCAGACACACAAACACTGAAGCTTTCTTT; CDR3aa: CATSRHTNTEAFF
v_gene: TRBV6-1; j_gene: TRBJ2-2; abundance: once; d_gene: TRBD1; CDR3nt: TGTGCCAGCAGTGAACTCCCAGGGGGCGGGTCCGGGGAGCTGTTTTTT; CDR3aa: CASSELPGGGSGELFF
v_gene: TRBV19; j_gene: TRBJ1-2; abundance: -; d_gene: TRBD1; CDR3nt: TGTGCCAGCAGATTACCGTGGACAGGGGGCGCGAGCGGTGGCTACACCTTC; CDR3aa: CASRLPWTGGASGGYTF
v_gene: TRBV7-9; j_gene: TRBJ2-5; abundance: -; d_gene: TRBD2; CDR3nt: TGTGCCAGCAGCCGGGGGGGACTAGCGCAAGAGACCCAGTACTTC; CDR3aa: CASSRGGLAQETQYF
v_gene: TRBV2; j_gene: TRBJ2-7; abundance: -; d_gene: -; CDR3nt: TGTGCCAGCAGTGGGACTAATTCCCACGAGCAGTACTTC; CDR3aa: CASSGTNSHEQYF
v_gene: TRBV10-3; j_gene: TRBJ2-3; abundance: -; d_gene: -; CDR3nt: TGTGCCATCCAGGGTCCGGCAGATACGCAGTATTTT; CDR3aa: CAIQGPADTQYF
v_gene: TRBV5-1; j_gene: TRBJ2-5; abundance: -; d_gene: TRBD2; CDR3nt: TGCGCCAGCAGCTTGGCCACTAGCGGGGGGGGGTACCAAGAGACCCAGTACTTC; CDR3aa: CASSLATSGGGYQETQYF
v_gene: TRBV19; j_gene: TRBJ1-5; abundance: -; d_gene: -; CDR3nt: TGTGCCAGTAGTGGGGCAGACTCGGGTCAGAGCAATCAGCCCCAGCATTTT; CDR3aa: CASSGADSGQSNQPQHF
v_gene: TRBV27; j_gene: TRBJ1-5; abundance: -; d_gene: TRBD1; CDR3nt: TGTGCCAGCAGTTTCCAGGGGGCGGGTCAGCCCCAGCATTTT; CDR3aa: CASSFQGAGQPQHF
v_gene: TRBV7-8; j_gene: TRBJ2-6; abundance: -; d_gene: -; CDR3nt: TGTGCCAGCAGCTCGACTTATTTCTCTGGGGCCAACGTCCTGACTTTC; CDR3aa: CASSSTYFSGANVLTF
v_gene: TRBV6-1; j_gene: TRBJ2-2; abundance: -; d_gene: TRBD2; CDR3nt: TGTGCCACCGGGGGGGAGGGATCGCACACCGGGGAGCTGTTTTTT; CDR3aa: CATGGEGSHTGELFF
v_gene: TRBV6-6; j_gene: TRBJ1-5; abundance: -; d_gene: -; CDR3nt: TGTGCCAGCAGTACCGGGACTAATCAGCCCCAGCATTTT; CDR3aa: CASSTGTNQPQHF
v_gene: TRBV7-3; j_gene: TRBJ2-6; abundance: -; d_gene: -; CDR3nt: TGTGCCAGCAGCTTATATCCGGGAGACCTCTCTGGGGCCAACGTCCTGACTTTC; CDR3aa: CASSLYPGDLSGANVLTF
v_gene: TRBV5-1; j_gene: TRBJ2-7; abundance: -; d_gene: -; CDR3nt: TGCGCCAGCAGCTTGTTCAGGGCGAGGGAGCAGTACTTC; CDR3aa: CASSLFRAREQYF
v_gene: TRBV4-1; j_gene: TRBJ1-2; abundance: -; d_gene: TRBD1; CDR3nt: TGCGCCAGCAGCCAAGATTGGGGGACAGGCTATGGCTACACCTTC; CDR3aa: CASSQDWGTGYGYTF
v_gene: TRBV7-9; j_gene: TRBJ2-7; abundance: -; d_gene: -; CDR3nt: TGTGCCAGCAGCTTTAACCGGGACGAGCAGTACTTC; CDR3aa: CASSFNRDEQYF
v_gene: TRBV27; j_gene: TRBJ2-2; abundance: -; d_gene: -; CDR3nt: TGTGCCAGCAGTAGTCCCTCCCGGACAGCTCACGGGGAGCTGTTTTTT; CDR3aa: CASSSPSRTAHGELFF
v_gene: TRBV29-1; j_gene: TRBJ2-2; abundance: -; d_gene: -; CDR3nt: TGCAGCGTTGAAGAAGGTTGGGGGCTACGCACCGGGGAGCTGTTTTTT; CDR3aa: CSVEEGWGLRTGELFF
v_gene: TRBV5-1; j_gene: TRBJ1-2; abundance: once; d_gene: TRBD1; CDR3nt: TGCGCCAGCAGCGCCGGGACAGAATTAGGCTACACCTTC; CDR3aa: CASSAGTELGYTF
v_gene: TRBV4-2; j_gene: TRBJ2-5; abundance: -; d_gene: TRBD2; CDR3nt: TGTGCCAGCAGCCAAGACGGGGCTAGCGGGGGGCAAGAGACCCAGTACTTC; CDR3aa: CASSQDGASGGQETQYF
v_gene: TRBV6-4; j_gene: TRBJ2-3; abundance: -; d_gene: TRBD2; CDR3nt: TGTGCCAGCAGCCAGACTAGCGGGGGGGCCGGAGATACGCAGTATTTT; CDR3aa: CASSQTSGGAGDTQYF
v_gene: TRBV19; j_gene: TRBJ2-2; abundance: -; d_gene: -; CDR3nt: TGTGCCAGTAGTCCCACAGGGACCGGGGAGCTGTTTTTT; CDR3aa: CASSPTGTGELFF
v_gene: TRBV11-2; j_gene: TRBJ1-6; abundance: -; d_gene: TRBD1; CDR3nt: TGTGCCAGCAGCCTGAATCTGGACAGGGGGCCTCGGGGTTCACCCCTCCACTTT; CDR3aa: CASSLNLDRGPRGSPLHF
v_gene: TRBV7-8; j_gene: TRBJ2-7; abundance: -; d_gene: -; CDR3nt: TGTGCCAGCAGCTCGAGCTCCTACGAGCAGTACTTC; CDR3aa: CASSSSSYEQYF
v_gene: TRBV27; j_gene: TRBJ2-7; abundance: -; d_gene: -; CDR3nt: TGTGCCAGCAGTATCCGGGTCTCTTCCTACGAGCAGTACTTC; CDR3aa: CASSIRVSSYEQYF
v_gene: TRBV2; j_gene: TRBJ2-1; abundance: -; d_gene: TRBD2; CDR3nt: TGTGCCAGCAGTGTTCCCAGCGGGGGAGCCTACAATGAGCAGTTCTTC; CDR3aa: CASSVPSGGAYNEQFF